This T cell receptor beta chain was profiled in a study of blood T cell repertoires in COVID-19 (dated by TCRdb to 2018 to 2021). Regarding the research as a whole: Collaborator samples came from the United States, Italy and Spain and covered acute and convalescent phases of COVID-19. The samples were drawn from two sources: the first 160 participants of the ongoing ImmuneRACE study, and fewer than 1,500 subjects contributed by 6 global collaborators. The prospective study material was composed of cDNA or gDNA derived from T cells, B-cell-depleted T cells, or PBMCs. Where HLA class I and class II types were available, the types were taken from metadata supplied by the sample provider, not from assay-based typing. The repertoires were made available in a free public database intended to serve as a resource for research on the immune response to SARS-CoV-2. The dataset comprised deeply sampled blood TCRbeta repertoires from subjects exposed to, actively infected with, or recovered from COVID-19. Nearly every sample came with metadata listing a de-identified subject ID, COVID-19 status, age in years and sex.

TCRbeta CDR3 regions were amplified from genomic DNA using the immunoSEQ Assay, a bias-controlled multiplex PCR. Per the authors' processing: Nucleated cell counts per sample were estimated from amplification of reference gene primers within the assay. To quantify the absolute abundance of each unique TCRbeta CDR3 rearrangement, sequence reads were collapsed and filtered. For each sample, productive Simpson clonality was calculated as the square root of Simpson's diversity index across productive rearrangements. What TCRdb holds here is the immuneACCESS table cut down to in-frame rearrangements. Part of the clones is not present; checked against another copy, under half of the missing clones reflect an unresolved V gene, and the others are unexplained. That table is the source of V, J and clone size, and D and trimming were worked out from the DNA. For this sample the table gives under 350,000 clones, of which 80% to 90% were detected only once. Of the sample, roughly 4% falls within the top ten clones.

A single count supports this clone. Its antigen target is currently unknown. Per-nucleotide qualities are absent, and no much larger clonotype sits a single base away. The CDR3 spans 13 residues, from the cysteine through the phenylalanine. The retained sequence is limited to the CDR3, 39 bases, with the frame set at the first base. Looking up the germline V gene yields CDR1 LGHNA and CDR2 YSLEER. A distance of 13 bases separates the germline ends of V and J, which lose 4 bases and 7 bases respectively. The investigation overall reported the following: The quantity of clinical and demographic metadata differed by source and by participant and was supplied without curation.

Participants in the prospective study were enrolled through a virtual design, were aged 18 to 89 years, and lived in 24 United States geographic areas. To assign participants to cohorts, the prospective study relied on clinical history that participants themselves reported in a screening survey and a study questionnaire. Each participant in the prospective study had whole blood, serum and a nasopharyngeal or oropharyngeal swab collected by mobile phlebotomists. Participants in the prospective study had the option to provide additional blood draws and questionnaires over a 2-month period. Blood samples from the prospective study were shipped frozen or at room temperature prior to DNA extraction.

The source is a woman in her thirties or forties with acute COVID-19. The chain uses TRBV4-3 and TRBJ1-2; no D gene call is confident. The sequenced sample consisted of PBMCs or T cells enriched from blood (not recorded which). The DNA is TGCGCCAGCAGCCTCCTGGGAGAGGGTGGCTACACCTTC. The encoded protein is CASSLLGEGGYTF.